The next 10 T cell receptor beta chains were all read from a single sample in a study of blood T cell repertoires in COVID-19. Some clones are missing from TCRdb's copy, which holds only in-frame ones; the method was immunoSEQ multiplex PCR. The sample yields under 300,000 clones, about nine tenths seen once. The material sequenced was PBMCs or T cells enriched from blood (not recorded which). The receptors stem from a woman under 30 who had recovered from COVID-19.

The rearrangement uses TRBV27 and TRBJ1-1; possibly TRBD1 for D (5 bases). V was trimmed by 5 bases and J by 5 bases, leaving 12 bases between them. CDR3 length equals 13 residues. In germline, CDR1 is MNHEY, CDR2 SMNVEV (reference sequence). In nucleotides, the CDR3 is TGTGCCAGCAGTCGGTGGGGGAGGACTGAAGCTTTCTTT. Encoded protein: CASSRWGRTEAFF.

The chain uses TRBV7-2 and TRBJ1-2; unclear D gene. Trimming stripped 0 bases from V and 4 bases from J, with 6 bases between. CDR3 size: 13 residues. Germline V lookup: CDR1 SGHTA, CDR2 FQGNSA. CDR3 coding DNA: TGTGCCAGCAGCTTAGCGGAGATCTATGGCTACACCTTC. As protein: CASSLAEIYGYTF.

The rearrangement links TRBV5-1 to TRBJ2-1; TRBD2 is a possible D gene (6 bases). The ends were cut back, 7 bases at V and 5 bases at J, with 13 bases in the middle. Germline values: CDR1 SGHRS, CDR2 YFSETQ. The CDR3 extends over 13 amino acids. CDR3 sequence: CASEDYSNNEQFF. In DNA form, the CDR3 reads TGCGCCAGCGAGGACTATAGCAACAATGAGCAGTTCTTC.

The chain recombines TRBV5-1 with TRBJ2-3; perhaps TRBD2 as D (6 bases). The germline V gene has CDR1 SGHRS and CDR2 YFSETQ. V was trimmed by 1 base and J by 1 base, leaving 19 bases between them. The CDR3 is 18 amino acids. CDR3 bases: TGCGCCAGCAGCTTGACCGGGACCGGAGGGACGGGCACAGATACGCAGTATTTT. It is translated as CASSLTGTGGTGTDTQYF.

V and J are TRBV7-8 and TRBJ1-5; D is unresolved. The V end lost 2 bases, the J end lost 4 bases, and 18 bases lay between the germline ends. The CDR3 runs 17 residues. The V gene's germline CDR1 is SGHVS and CDR2 FQNEAQ. Here the CDR3 DNA reads TGTGCCAGCAGCTTACGTGGGAGGGAGGTTTGGAATCAGCCCCAGCATTTT. Its translation is CASSLRGREVWNQPQHF.

The rearrangement uses TRBV3-1 (or the pseudogene TRBV3-2) and TRBJ2-1; D perhaps matches TRBD1 (5 bases). Germline V CDR1 and CDR2: LGHDT, YNNKEL (reference sequence). Trimming left V 1 base short and J 10 bases short, with 14 bases between. The CDR3 has 14 amino acids. The CDR3 reads CASSQVVGVGEQFF. DNA for the CDR3: TGTGCCAGCAGCCAAGTTGTAGGGGTGGGCGAGCAGTTCTTC.

CDR3 sequence (DNA): TGTGCCAGCAGCTTAGAGTCGACAGGGACCTGGGGCTACACCTTC. It is translated as CASSLESTGTWGYTF. V gene TRBV13 combines with J gene TRBJ1-2; 7 bases are a match to TRBD1. Germline assignment: CDR1 PRHDT and CDR2 FYEKMQ (reference sequence). This CDR3 contains 15 residues. V trimming: 1 base; J trimming: 8 bases; junction bases outside the gene matches: 10.

The rearrangement joins TRBV7-9 to TRBJ2-3; tentative D call: TRBD2 (6 bases). The CDR3 is 16 amino acids. CDR1 and CDR2 from the germline V gene are SEHNR and FQNEAQ (reference sequence). Trimming shortened V by 5 bases and J by 0 bases, and 15 bases separated the two germline ends. CDR3 sequence reads: CASSPRVSGSTDTQYF. CDR3 DNA: TGTGCCAGCAGCCCCCGCGTCAGCGGGAGCACAGATACGCAGTATTTT.

This CDR3 reads CASSQDGIAEAFF. The CDR3 DNA reads as TGCGCCAGCAGCCAAGACGGTATCGCTGAAGCTTTCTTT. The chain joins TRBV4-3 to TRBJ1-1; D gene unclear. Germline CDR1 and CDR2: LGHNA and YSLEER. Trimming left V 0 bases short and J 6 bases short, with 8 bases between. This CDR3 spans 13 amino acids.

CDR3 amino acids: CASSPGRGLTYEQYF. Written as DNA, the CDR3 is TGTGCCAGCTCCCCCGGGAGGGGGCTCACCTACGAGCAGTACTTC. The chain joins TRBV18 to TRBJ2-7; a weak D match, TRBD2 (8 bases). This CDR3 contains 15 residues. The V and J ends lost 6 bases and 2 bases respectively, with 17 bases between them. Germline CDR1 and CDR2: KGHSH and LQKENI.